The present T cell receptor (beta chain) was sequenced within a study of cytomegalovirus exposure and HLA in healthy donors. Primers included in the PCR were 60 Vbeta and 13 Jbeta primers. Sequenced by immunoSEQ multiplex PCR; TCRdb stores in-frame clones only, minus some. The profile shows about 150,000 clones, more than 75% of them singletons. The V gene lost 1 base and the J gene lost 8 bases, with 8 bases spanning the gap. In germline, CDR1 is DFQATT, CDR2 SNEGSKA (reference sequence). The CDR3 is 11 residues long. The genes are TRBV20-1 and TRBJ1-2, with no clear D. The TCR was taken from a woman in her thirties or forties in good health and CMV-seropositive. The sequenced sample was PBMCs. CDR3 sequence: CSARVGVGYTF. The CDR3 DNA follows: TGCAGTGCTAGAGTCGGGGTGGGCTACACCTTC.